This TCR beta chain was identified in a study of CD8+ T cells in alopecia areata. Notes on the study in general: Normal skin contains resident alphabeta T cells, and these are also sequenced in scalp samples. Affected scalp, especially in alopecia totalis/universalis, had a higher clonality than normal scalp did. TCR sharing across patients was less clear than in mice, possibly HLA-related.

PBMCs served as the source from which CD4+ and CD8+ T cells were sorted. In its sample, this clone was seen many times. Its specificity is not known. Extraction of RNA preceded its reverse transcription into cDNA, which served as the sequencing template. Sequenced by immunoSEQ multiplex PCR; TCRdb stores in-frame clones only, minus some. This sample has 150,000 to 200,000 clones, with 50% to 60% found just once. CDR1 and CDR2 (germline): SGHAT, FQNNGV. CDR3 length: 12 amino acids. V was trimmed by 5 bases and J by 7 bases, leaving 10 bases between them. The sequence derives from a human donor in good health. The sample comprised CD4+ T cells sorted from blood. The V and J genes are TRBV11-2 and TRBJ2-3; D gene ambiguous. The CDR3 protein is CASSPLMNTQYF. DNA for the CDR3: TGTGCCAGCAGCCCCCTTATGAATACGCAGTATTTT.